This is a list of T cell receptor beta chains from one sample in a study of human T cells and chemical hapten exposure. TCRdb processed the RACE reads anew with MiXCR; each CDR3 protein has one entry. There are approximately 100,000 distinct CDR3 sequences in the sample; 11% occur only once, and around 3.4% lies in the top ten. This sample comprised whole blood, obtained in connection with sensitization to the hapten diphenylcyclopropenone (DPC). All receptors derive from a woman in her forties with alopecia areata. Some clones in this sample may be carry-over from other donors' samples. CDR3s include the opening cysteine and the closing phenylalanine or tryptophan. Part of the rows lack a size; the others show once, few, many or a class for expanded clones.

V gene: TRBV28
clone size: many
CDR3 protein: CASSPHSTDTQYF

V gene: TRBV7-2
clone size: .
CDR3 protein: CASSLAGTPGNTIYF

V gene: TRBV3-1
clone size: few
CDR3 protein: CASSQRGTGREQYF

V gene: TRBV6-5
clone size: .
CDR3 protein: CASRLAGVSAGELFF

V gene: TRBV7-6
clone size: many
CDR3 protein: CASSRTGTGAGEQYF

V gene: TRBV7-3
clone size: many
CDR3 protein: CASSQGTGGPGEQFF

V gene: TRBV4-2
clone size: .
CDR3 protein: CASSPVGTEWNTEAFF

V gene: TRBV5-6
clone size: many
CDR3 protein: CASSLDPNSPLHF

V gene: TRBV7-6
clone size: many
CDR3 protein: CASTTTLRGEQFF

V gene: TRBV11-2
clone size: few
CDR3 protein: CASSPRRGLHEQYF

V gene: TRBV29-1
clone size: .
CDR3 protein: CSALKARGIYEQYF

V gene: TRBV4-3
clone size: few
CDR3 protein: CASSQTGLAGTDTQYF

V gene: TRBV2
clone size: many
CDR3 protein: CASSPQGSNYGYTF

V gene: TRBV12-3/TRBV12-4
clone size: .
CDR3 protein: CASSPFGSGNTIYF

V gene: TRBV20-1
clone size: few
CDR3 protein: CSAPPTSGSYEQYF

V gene: TRBV7-2
clone size: .
CDR3 protein: CASSYRGHQETQYF

V gene: TRBV2
clone size: few
CDR3 protein: CASRTRTGGKNIQYF

V gene: TRBV20-1
clone size: few
CDR3 protein: CSATYRAQETQYF

V gene: TRBV15
clone size: many
CDR3 protein: CATSRDRAHNEKLFF

V gene: TRBV7-2
clone size: .
CDR3 protein: CASSLVRDLQFF

V gene: TRBV9
clone size: many
CDR3 protein: CASSVRQTDSPLHF

V gene: TRBV9
clone size: .
CDR3 protein: CASSRLAGAEDTQYF

V gene: TRBV19
clone size: many
CDR3 protein: CASRKIGGSQYGYTF